The rows below give T cell receptor beta chains drawn from one sample of a study of identical twins. Each CDR3 protein gets one entry after TCRdb re-called the 5' RACE reads with MiXCR. The top ten clones hold 8.8% of a sample with under 300,000 distinct CDR3 sequences, over 12% of them seen once. Source material: memory (CD45RO+) T cells sorted from blood. The source is a young woman in good health. Both conserved end residues are part of each CDR3. A D gene is named only where the DNA matches it firmly. Clone size, where shown, is once, few, many, or a class for clones that have expanded.

>TRBJ2-2|TRBV4-2|NA|NA|14
TGTGCCAGCAGCCTCAGGGGACTCACCGGGGAGCTGTTTTTT
CASSLRGLTGELFF
>TRBJ1-4|TRBV9|NA|NA|13
TGTGCCAGCAGCGGACGGGGTAATGAAAAACTGTTTTTT
CASSGRGNEKLFF
>TRBJ2-5|TRBV18|many|NA|13
TGTGCCAGCTCACCGGTAATGGAGGAGACCCAGTACTTC
CASSPVMEETQYF
>TRBJ1-2|TRBV10-3|few|TRBD1|13
TGTGCCATCAGTGGGAACAGGGGCTATGGCTACACCTTC
CAISGNRGYGYTF
>TRBJ2-1|TRBV20-1|few|NA|16
TGCAGTGCTAGAGATCCCAGGCTAGCTCCATCCAATGAGCAGTTCTTC
CSARDPRLAPSNEQFF
>TRBJ2-6|TRBV6-5|many|NA|15
TGTGCCAGCAGTTACCTGGGGGGAGGGGCCAACGTCCTGACTTTC
CASSYLGGGANVLTF
>TRBJ1-1|TRBV6-1|few|TRBD1|17
TGTGCCAGCAGGCCGATAGGGACAGGGGGCGGAGGGACTGAAGCTTTCTTT
CASRPIGTGGGGTEAFF
>TRBJ2-1|TRBV6-5|many|TRBD2|15
TGTGCCAGCAGCGGTCGCGGGAGCTTCTACAATGAGCAGTTCTTC
CASSGRGSFYNEQFF
>TRBJ2-1|TRBV10-3|NA|TRBD2|14
TGTGCCATCAGTGAGGCGGGAGGGCCCAGTGAGCAGTTCTTC
CAISEAGGPSEQFF
>TRBJ2-7|TRBV6-2/TRBV6-3|NA|NA|11
TGTGCCAGCAGCGACGCCTACGAGCAGTACTTC
CASSDAYEQYF
>TRBJ2-7|TRBV20-1|NA|TRBD2|11
TGCAGTGCCTCGGGACTAGCAGGGCAGTACTTC
CSASGLAGQYF
>TRBJ2-7|TRBV5-1|many|NA|14
TGCGCCAGCAGCGTATACAGGTTAGCCTACGAGCAGTACTTC
CASSVYRLAYEQYF
>TRBJ2-3|TRBV29-1|many|NA|14
TGCAGCGTTGCCGCCAGAACTAGCACAGATACGCAGTATTTT
CSVAARTSTDTQYF
>TRBJ2-1|TRBV20-1|NA|TRBD2|14
TGCAGTGCTAGTGGAGCGGGGATCTACAATGAGCAGTTCTTC
CSASGAGIYNEQFF
>TRBJ2-2|TRBV7-8|NA|TRBD2|16
TGTGCCAGCAGCTCGTGGGCGGGAGGTGGCACCGGGGAGCTGTTTTTT
CASSSWAGGGTGELFF
>TRBJ2-7|TRBV18|NA|NA|12
TGTGCCAGCTCACCGACTGTCTACGAGCAGTACTTC
CASSPTVYEQYF
>TRBJ2-7|TRBV28|many|TRBD2|16
TGTGCCAGCAGTTTACCTCCTGGTAGCGGGGGTGACGAGCAGTACTTC
CASSLPPGSGGDEQYF
>TRBJ1-6|TRBV14|many|TRBD1|14
TGTGCCAGCAGTCGACAGGGTGGAAACTCACCCCTCCACTTT
CASSRQGGNSPLHF
>TRBJ2-2|TRBV9|few|NA|15
TGTGCCAGCAGCCAGTCGTCGGCGAACACCGGGGAGCTGTTTTTT
CASSQSSANTGELFF
>TRBJ2-2|TRBV25-1|few|TRBD2|17
TGTGCCAGCAGTGAATATAGCGGGGGCATGAACACCGGGGAGCTGTTTTTT
CASSEYSGGMNTGELFF
>TRBJ1-4|TRBV10-3|NA|NA|14
TGTGCCATCAGTGCGGGGACACGGGCTGAAAAACTGTTTTTT
CAISAGTRAEKLFF
>TRBJ2-3|TRBV7-9|few|TRBD2|15
TGTGCCAGCAGCCCGGGACTAGCGGGGGGGGATACGCAGTATTTT
CASSPGLAGGDTQYF
>TRBJ1-2|TRBV14|few|NA|13
TGTGCCAGCAGCCTAGCTCGAGAATATGGCTACACCTTC
CASSLAREYGYTF
>TRBJ2-7|TRBV2|many|TRBD2|14
TGTGCCAGCAGGGTAGCGGGAGGGTCCCACGAGCAGTACTTC
CASRVAGGSHEQYF
>TRBJ1-4|TRBV7-9|few|TRBD1|14
TGTGCCAGCAGACCACAGGGGGCCCTAGGAAAACTGTTTTTT
CASRPQGALGKLFF
>TRBJ2-5|TRBV7-6|once|TRBD2|17
TGTGCCAGCAGCCTGGGACTAGCGGGAGTGTTGAGGGAGACCCAGTACTTC
CASSLGLAGVLRETQYF
>TRBJ2-3|TRBV20-1|few|TRBD2|14
TGCAGTGCTAAACTAGCGATAGGTACAGATACGCAGTATTTT
CSAKLAIGTDTQYF
>TRBJ1-1|TRBV7-8|few|NA|15
TGTGCCAGCAGCTTAGATACGGGGCGGGTCACTGAAGCTTTCTTT
CASSLDTGRVTEAFF
>TRBJ1-2|TRBV7-8|NA|NA|13
TGTGCCAGCAGCTCCAGACAGCCCTATGGCTACACCTTC
CASSSRQPYGYTF
>TRBJ2-5|TRBV20-1|NA|NA|11
TGCAGTGCTATCGGGAATGAGGCCCAGTACTTC
CSAIGNEAQYF
>TRBJ2-2|TRBV28|many|NA|15
TGTGCCAGCAGTTTCCCAGGGCAACGGACCGGGGAGCTGTTTTTT
CASSFPGQRTGELFF
>TRBJ2-1|TRBV30|NA|TRBD2|20
TGTGCCTGTCGGGGGCCTAGGTCTAGCGGGATCGGGAGTGGTTACAATGAGCAGTTCTTC
CACRGPRSSGIGSGYNEQFF
>TRBJ2-3|TRBV7-2|few|NA|17
TGTGCCAGCAGCCGAATACCGGGGAGGAGTCACACAAGTACGCAGTATTTT
CASSRIPGRSHTSTQYF
>TRBJ2-7|TRBV20-1|NA|NA|12
TGCAGTGCTAGCGGGGCGTTCTACGAGCAGTACTTC
CSASGAFYEQYF
>TRBJ1-2|TRBV6-1|NA|NA|15
TGTGCCAGCAGTACCCGCGTCACAGGGAACTATGGCTACACCTTC
CASSTRVTGNYGYTF
>TRBJ2-7|TRBV3-1|few|TRBD2|13
TGTGCCAGCAGCCAAGACGGGAGGGACGAGCAGTACTTC
CASSQDGRDEQYF
>TRBJ2-1|TRBV7-2|many|TRBD2|15
TGTGCCAGCAGGTTGAGGCCTAGCGGGAGGAATGAGCAGTTCTTC
CASRLRPSGRNEQFF
>TRBJ1-2|TRBV12-5|NA|NA|15
TGTGCTAGTGGTTTAGGAGGGGCAGGAGTCTATGGCTACACCTTC
CASGLGGAGVYGYTF
>TRBJ2-1|TRBV9|many|TRBD1|15
TGTGCCAGCAGCGATGACAGGGGGTACTACAATGAGCAGTTCTTC
CASSDDRGYYNEQFF
>TRBJ1-1|TRBV7-9|NA|NA|11
TGTGCCAGCAGCTGGGACTCTGAAGCTTTCTTT
CASSWDSEAFF
>TRBJ2-1|TRBV7-2|many|TRBD2|16
TGTGCCAGCAGCGAGACTAGCGGGGGGACTTACAATGAGCAGTTCTTC
CASSETSGGTYNEQFF
>TRBJ2-3|TRBV6-2/TRBV6-3|few|TRBD1|13
TGTGCCAGTACCCGGGACAGGGTAGATACGCAGTATTTT
CASTRDRVDTQYF
>TRBJ1-1|TRBV18|few|NA|15
TGTGCCAGCTCACCCTCAATCGGGGGCGCGGCTGAAGCTTTCTTT
CASSPSIGGAAEAFF
>TRBJ2-5|TRBV18|NA|NA|13
TGTGCCAGCTCACCAGTAGGGAGAGAGACCCAGTACTTC
CASSPVGRETQYF
>TRBJ2-5|TRBV19|NA|NA|13
TGTGCCAGTAGTATGAGGTGGCAAGAGACCCAGTACTTC
CASSMRWQETQYF
>TRBJ2-7|TRBV6-1|NA|TRBD2|14
TGTGCCAGCGTGGGACTAGCGGGAACCTACGAGCAGTACTTC
CASVGLAGTYEQYF
>TRBJ2-3|TRBV2|NA|NA|14
TGTGCCAGCAATGGTTTCAGGGGCGCAGATACGCAGTATTTT
CASNGFRGADTQYF
>TRBJ1-2|TRBV27|many|TRBD1|18
TGTGCCAGCAGTTCCCAGACACAACAGGGGGCGCGCGGGGATGGCTACACCTTC
CASSSQTQQGARGDGYTF
>TRBJ2-1|TRBV3-1|few|TRBD2|15
TGTGCCTGCGAACGATCTAGCGGGGGGCCCAATGAGCAGTTCTTC
CACERSSGGPNEQFF
>TRBJ2-3|TRBV12-3/TRBV12-4|few|NA|15
TGTGCCAGCAGTTTCTCTCCAAAAAGGACAGATACGCAGTATTTT
CASSFSPKRTDTQYF